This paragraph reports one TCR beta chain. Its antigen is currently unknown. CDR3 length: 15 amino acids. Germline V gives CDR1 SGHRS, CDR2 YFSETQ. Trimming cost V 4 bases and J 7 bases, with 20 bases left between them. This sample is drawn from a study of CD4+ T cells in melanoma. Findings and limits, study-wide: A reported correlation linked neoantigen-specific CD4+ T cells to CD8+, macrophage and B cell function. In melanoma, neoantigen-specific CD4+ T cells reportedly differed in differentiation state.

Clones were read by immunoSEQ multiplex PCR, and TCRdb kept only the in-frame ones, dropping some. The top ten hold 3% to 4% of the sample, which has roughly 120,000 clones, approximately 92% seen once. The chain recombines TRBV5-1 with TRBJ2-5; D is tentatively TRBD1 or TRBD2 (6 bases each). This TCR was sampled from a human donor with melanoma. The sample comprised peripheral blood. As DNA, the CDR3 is TGCGCCAGCAGCCCCCCCCCGACAGGAGGGGGGACCCAGTACTTC. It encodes CASSPPPTGGGTQYF. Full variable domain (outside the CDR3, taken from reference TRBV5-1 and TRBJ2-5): KAGVTQTPRYLIKTRGQQVTLSCSPISGHRSVSWYQQTPGQGLQFLFEYFSETQRNKGNFPGRFSGRQFSNSRSEMNVSTLELGDSALYLCASSPPPTGGGTQYFGPGTRLLVL.